The subject of this entry is one T cell receptor (beta chain). V gave up 0 bases and J gave up 2 bases, with 5 bases separating them. Germline V gene lookup returns CDR1 SGHRS and CDR2 YFSETQ. The CDR3 is 14 amino acids. This specimen comes from a study of shared clonotypes between healthy human individuals. Clones were read by immunoSEQ multiplex PCR, and TCRdb kept only the in-frame ones, dropping some. The top ten hold 0.52% of the sample, which has more than 1 million clones, about four fifths seen once. The sequence was obtained from a man in his late teens or twenties in good health. Some clones in this sample may be carry-over from other donors' samples. The specimen sequenced was memory CD4+ T cells from PBMCs. Sample subset: CD45RA-negative fraction. The J gene is TRBJ1-4, the V gene TRBV5-1, with unresolved D. The DNA of the CDR3 is TGCGCCAGCAGCTTGGACTGGACTAATGAAAAACTGTTTTTT. Its translation: CASSLDWTNEKLFF.